This record looks at one T cell receptor (beta chain) sequence and its context. These data are taken from a study of TIL therapy for anti-PD-1-resistant metastatic lung cancer. The immunoSEQ assay was v3. Method: immunoSEQ multiplex PCR; TCRdb's copy keeps in-frame clones and lacks some. Here the sample spans more than 45,000 clones, roughly 84% being singletons. V was shortened by 2 bases and J by 5 bases, with 16 bases between the two germline ends. The germline gives CDR1 SGHKS, CDR2 YYEKEE (reference sequence). This CDR3 is built from 15 residues. Noted time point: pre-treatment sample, taken before nivolumab and TIL therapy.

The gene calls are TRBV5-5 and TRBJ1-2; TRBD1 is a possible D gene (5 bases). The sample here was blood, taken at baseline. The receptor comes from a person aged 25-85 years with non-small cell lung cancer. The CDR3 loop reads CASSLQEGSWYGYTF. CDR3 coding DNA: TGTGCCAGCAGCTTACAGGAGGGGTCATGGTATGGCTACACCTTC.